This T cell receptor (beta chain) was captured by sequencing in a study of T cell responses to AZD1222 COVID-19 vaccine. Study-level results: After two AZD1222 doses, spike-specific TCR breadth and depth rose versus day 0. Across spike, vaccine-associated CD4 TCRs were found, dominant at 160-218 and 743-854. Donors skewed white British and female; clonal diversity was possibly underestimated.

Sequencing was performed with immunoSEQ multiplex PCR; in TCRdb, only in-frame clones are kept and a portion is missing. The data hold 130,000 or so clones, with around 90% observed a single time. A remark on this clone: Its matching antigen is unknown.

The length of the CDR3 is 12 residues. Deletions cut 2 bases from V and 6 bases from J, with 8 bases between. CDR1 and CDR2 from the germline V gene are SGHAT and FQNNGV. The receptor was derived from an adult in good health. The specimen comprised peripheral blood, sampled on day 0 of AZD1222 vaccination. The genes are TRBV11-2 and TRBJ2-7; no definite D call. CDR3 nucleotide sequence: TGTGCCAGCAGCTTACCAGGTGCCGAGCAGTACTTC. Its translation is CASSLPGAEQYF.